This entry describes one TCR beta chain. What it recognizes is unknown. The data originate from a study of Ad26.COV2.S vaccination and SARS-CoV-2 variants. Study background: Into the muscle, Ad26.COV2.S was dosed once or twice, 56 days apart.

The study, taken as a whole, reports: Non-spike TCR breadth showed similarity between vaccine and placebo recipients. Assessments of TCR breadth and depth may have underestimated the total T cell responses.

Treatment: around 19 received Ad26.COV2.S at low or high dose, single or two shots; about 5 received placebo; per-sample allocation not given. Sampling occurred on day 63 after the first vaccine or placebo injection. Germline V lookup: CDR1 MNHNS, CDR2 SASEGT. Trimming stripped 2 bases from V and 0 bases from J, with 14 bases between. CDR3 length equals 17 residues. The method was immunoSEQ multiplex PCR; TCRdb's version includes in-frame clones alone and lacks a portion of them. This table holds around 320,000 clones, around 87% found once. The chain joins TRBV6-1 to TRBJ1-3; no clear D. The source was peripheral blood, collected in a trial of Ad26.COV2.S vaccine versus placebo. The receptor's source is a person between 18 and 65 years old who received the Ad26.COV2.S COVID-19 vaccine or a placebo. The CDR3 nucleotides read TGTGCCAGCAGTGAAAGCGTCAGGCCCTTCTCTGGAAACACCATATATTTT. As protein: CASSESVRPFSGNTIYF.